This T cell receptor (beta chain) derives from a study of CD8 T cells in Susac syndrome. Fulfillment of recently defined diagnostic criteria for definite or probable disease was shown by the patients with Susac syndrome. Negative isolation yielded the CD8+ and CD4+ T cells, while FACS enriched the TEMRA cells. A quantity of about 0.5 to 1 ug RNA underwent reverse transcription using random hexamers. Across 54 Vbeta and 13 Jbeta, immunoSEQ multiplex PCR amplified TCR beta CDR3. TCRdb re-called the immunoSEQ multiplex PCR reads with MiXCR, one entry per CDR3 protein. Of around 90,000 distinct CDR3 sequences listed, 96% are singletons. On this clonotype: The antigen remains unidentified.

Study outcomes and limitations: Susac-specific public clones were found in total CD8+ and CD8+ TEMRA repertoires, numbering approximately 16 and five, respectively.

This sequence originates from a human donor with Susac syndrome. Sequenced sample: CD8+ T cells from PBMCs.

The CDR3 DNA is TGTGCCAGCAGACCGCAGGGTGACGGGGAGCTGTTTTTT. This translates into CASRPQGDGELFF. This rearrangement joins TRBV2 to TRBJ2-2; D is perhaps TRBD1 (5 bases). Germline V gene lookup returns CDR1 SNHLY and CDR2 FYNNEI. Trimming removed 6 bases at V and 7 bases at J, with 12 bases between. The CDR3 contains 13 residues.